The clone carrying this T cell receptor beta chain appeared many times. Its specificity is unknown. The length of the CDR3 is 14 residues. Germline-derived CDR1 and CDR2 are SGHVS and FQNEAQ. V lost 8 bases, J lost 8 bases, and 18 bases lay in between. This sample is part of a study of T cell repertoires in cytomegalovirus infection. Regarding the study as a whole: HLA-C-restricted CMV-specific TCR beta clonotypes prevailed in the ex vivo response.

TCRdb reprocessed the reads via MiXCR and lists one record per CDR3 protein. The data show about 490,000 distinct CDR3 sequences, with more than 15% seen just once and roughly a quarter held by the top ten. The chain has TRBV7-8 and TRBJ1-4; tentative D call: TRBD1 (6 bases). The TCR comes from a human donor in good health (CMV status not recorded). Some clones in this sample may be carry-over from other donors' samples. The sample taken for sequencing was CD8+ T cells from PBMCs. CDR3 region: CASLGQGRREKLFF. CDR3 sequence (DNA): TGTGCCAGCCTCGGGCAGGGGCGTAGGGAAAAACTGTTTTTT. Filled out from reference TRBV7-8 and TRBJ1-4, the complete variable domain reads GAGVSQSPRYKVAKRGQDVALRCDPISGHVSLFWYQQALGQGPEFLTYFQNEAQLDKSGLPSDRFFAERPEGSVSTLKIQRTQQEDSAVYLCASLGQGRREKLFFGSGTQLSVL.